Shown below are 6 T cell receptor beta chains from a single sample sequenced in a study of cytomegalovirus exposure and HLA in healthy donors. Vbeta (60) and Jbeta (13) primers were used in the PCR. Libraries were prepared by immunoSEQ multiplex PCR; TCRdb keeps only in-frame clonotypes and omits some of them. This repertoire includes 100,000 to 150,000 clones. The specimen was PBMCs. These receptors originate from a woman aged 40 to 55 in good health and CMV-seronegative.

The chain uses TRBV5-1 and TRBJ2-2; weak D call: TRBD1 (5 bases). CDR1 and CDR2 (germline): SGHRS, YFSETQ. The CDR3 is 14 residues long. Trimming shortened V by 7 bases and J by 3 bases, and 13 bases separated the two germline ends. CDR3 sequence: CASAITGYTGELFF. DNA for the CDR3: TGCGCCAGCGCCATAACAGGTTACACCGGGGAGCTGTTTTTT. Combining the CDR3 with reference TRBV5-1 and TRBJ2-2 gives the whole variable domain KAGVTQTPRYLIKTRGQQVTLSCSPISGHRSVSWYQQTPGQGLQFLFEYFSETQRNKGNFPGRFSGRQFSNSRSEMNVSTLELGDSALYLCASAITGYTGELFFGEGSRLTVL.

The chain has TRBV7-2 and TRBJ2-7, with a possible D match to TRBD2 (6 bases). Trimming shortened V by 1 base and J by 1 base, and 11 bases separated the two germline ends. The CDR3 runs to 15 residues. Germline lookup yields CDR1 SGHTA and CDR2 FQGNSA. Here the CDR3 reads CASSLGGSGSYEQYV. For the CDR3, the DNA is TGTGCCAGCAGCTTAGGGGGGAGCGGGTCCTACGAGCAGTACGTC.

CDR3 in amino acids: CASRPDDRAGYTF. CDR3 sequence (DNA): TGTGCCAGCAGACCTGACGACAGGGCTGGCTACACCTTC. V is TRBV5-4 and J is TRBJ1-2; TRBD1 aligns across 7 bases. V was clipped by 5 bases and J by 7 bases; unmatched bases: 8. Germline V gives CDR1 SGHNT, CDR2 YYREEE (reference sequence). The CDR3 sequence is 13 residues long. Using reference TRBV5-4 and TRBJ1-2 for the parts outside the CDR3, the full variable domain is ETGVTQSPTHLIKTRGQQVTLRCSSQSGHNTVSWYQQALGQGPQFIFQYYREEENGRGNFPPRFSGLQFPNYSSELNVNALELDDSALYLCASRPDDRAGYTFGSGTRLTVV.

The chain is built from TRBV5-1 and TRBJ1-4; 9 nucleotides match TRBD1. The CDR3 spans 15 residues. V trimming: 1 base; J trimming: 4 bases; junction bases outside the gene matches: 2. Per the germline V gene, CDR1 is SGHRS and CDR2 is YFSETQ. In DNA, the CDR3 is TGCGCCAGCAGCTTGCAGGGACAGGGTAATGAAAAACTGTTTTTT. Protein: CASSLQGQGNEKLFF.

The chain couples TRBV19 to TRBJ1-6, with D uncertain. Germline V lookup: CDR1 LNHDA, CDR2 SQIVND (reference sequence). Trimming stripped 3 bases from V and 9 bases from J, with 6 bases between. The CDR3 is 12 residues long. CDR3 nucleotide sequence: TGTGCCAGTAGTATGGAGGGTTCACCCCTCCACTTT. Protein sequence: CASSMEGSPLHF.

The gene calls are TRBV20-1 and TRBJ1-2; D may be TRBD1 (5 bases). Germline CDR1 reads DFQATT; CDR2 reads SNEGSKA (reference sequence). The CDR3 sequence is 11 residues long. CDR3: CRGGSGYGYTF. Written as DNA, the CDR3 is TGCAGGGGGGGGTCGGGGTATGGCTACACCTTC.